The 17 T cell receptor beta chains below all came from one sample that was sequenced in a study of cytomegalovirus exposure and HLA in healthy donors (dated by TCRdb to about 2017). Library creation used the immunoSEQ multiplex PCR assay. TCRdb holds this immuneACCESS table with in-frame rearrangements only. Some clones are missing; in checked studies, unresolved V genes explain under half, and the rest has no known cause. This sample holds under 200,000 clones; 70% to 90% were observed only once. Under 7% of the sample comes from the top ten. The source material was PBMCs. The origin of the receptors is a woman aged 30 to 39 in good health and CMV-seronegative.

The chain couples TRBV4-1 to TRBJ2-1, with TRBD2 matching 8 bases. Germline V CDR1 and CDR2: MGHRA, YSYEKL. The J segment lost 6 bases and the V segment lost 1 base, leaving 11 bases of the junction unmatched. This CDR3 is built from 17 residues. The CDR3 loop is CASSQAAGGLGFNEQFF. CDR3 coding DNA: TGCGCCAGCAGCCAAGCGGCGGGGGGTTTGGGGTTCAATGAGCAGTTCTTC.

The chain couples TRBV18 to TRBJ2-1; 11 positions match TRBD1. In germline, CDR1 is KGHSH, CDR2 LQKENI. This CDR3 comprises 15 residues. Trimming cost V 4 bases and J 7 bases; bases outside gene matches: 6. The CDR3 region has the DNA TGTGCCAGCTCACTATCGGGACAGGGGGGAAATGAGCAGTTCTTC. The encoded protein is CASSLSGQGGNEQFF.

The chain joins TRBV27 to TRBJ2-2, with D perhaps matching TRBD2 (6 bases). Germline assignment: CDR1 MNHEY and CDR2 SMNVEV (reference sequence). V lost 5 bases and J lost 6, with 16 bases in between. The CDR3 is 15 amino acids. CDR3 loop: CASSGWGEEAGELFF. The CDR3 nucleotides are TGTGCCAGCAGTGGTTGGGGGGAGGAGGCCGGGGAGCTGTTTTTT.

This clone was observed a single time. The chain is built from TRBV6-6 and TRBJ2-3, with unresolved D. V shed 6 bases and J shed 1 base, with 17 bases lying between them. Germline V lookup: CDR1 MNHNY, CDR2 SVGAGI (reference sequence). This CDR3 spans 16 amino acids. In nucleotides, the CDR3 is TGTGCCAGCAGCTCTCGTATTAGCCCCCGCACAGATACGCAGTATTTT. Encoded protein: CASSSRISPRTDTQYF.

For this clone: In the same sample, other DNA sequences code for this CDR3. The chain uses TRBV18 and TRBJ2-7; D possibly corresponds to TRBD1 (5 bases). With 1 base removed from V and 3 bases from J, the gap between germline ends came to 7 bases. Germline assignment: CDR1 KGHSH and CDR2 LQKENI. The CDR3 has 13 residues. The CDR3 bases are TGTGCCAGCTCACCACGAAGGGGCTACGAGCAGTACTTC. Translating it yields CASSPRRGYEQYF.

The chain uses TRBV18 and TRBJ1-5; D gene uncertain. CDR3 length: 13 amino acids. V dropped 4 bases and J dropped 4 bases, with 8 bases sitting between them. Germline CDR1 reads KGHSH; CDR2 reads LQKENI. The CDR3 loop is CASSLSVNQPQHF. The CDR3 DNA follows: TGTGCCAGCTCACTCTCAGTGAATCAGCCCCAGCATTTT.

The gene calls are TRBV11-2 and TRBJ2-1; D remains unclear. Germline V gene sequence: CDR1 SGHAT, CDR2 FQNNGV. The CDR3 contains 14 residues. V lost 5 bases, J lost 7 bases, and 15 bases lay in between. CDR3 in amino acids: CASSPPASRNEQFF. In DNA form, the CDR3 reads TGTGCCAGCAGCCCACCGGCGAGTCGGAATGAGCAGTTCTTC. Full variable domain (outside the CDR3, taken from reference TRBV11-2 and TRBJ2-1): EAGVAQSPRYKIIEKRQSVAFWCNPISGHATLYWYQQILGQGPKLLIQFQNNGVVDDSQLPKDRFSAERLKGVDSTLKIQPAKLEDSAVYLCASSPPASRNEQFFGPGTRLTVL.

This sequence joins TRBV19 and TRBJ2-2; D might be TRBD1 (6 bases). CDR3 size: 15 residues. Germline CDR1 reads LNHDA; CDR2 reads SQIVND (reference sequence). The V and J ends lost 2 bases and 4 bases respectively, with 11 bases between them. This CDR3 reads CASSINQGTTGELFF. Written as DNA, the CDR3 is TGTGCCAGTAGTATAAATCAGGGGACCACCGGGGAGCTGTTTTTT.

The chain recombines TRBV6-6 with TRBJ1-2; D unclear. V was clipped by 3 bases and J by 7 bases, with 9 bases between them. CDR3 size: 12 residues. Per the germline V gene, CDR1 is MNHNY and CDR2 is SVGAGI (reference sequence). CDR3: CASSYIDGGYTF. In nucleotides, the CDR3 is TGTGCCAGCAGTTATATCGACGGTGGCTACACCTTC.

The gene calls are TRBV7-8 and TRBJ2-1, with a weak D call TRBD1 (6 bases). V was trimmed by 1 base and J by 7 bases, leaving 8 bases between them. Germline loops: CDR1 SGHVS, CDR2 FQNEAQ. This CDR3 contains 13 residues. The CDR3 region has the DNA TGTGCCAGCAGCTTAGGGGGGCCGAATGAGCAGTTCTTC. It codes for CASSLGGPNEQFF.

The rearrangement joins TRBV7-2 to TRBJ2-2, with D possibly matching TRBD2 (6 bases). The CDR3 length is 15 residues. V was pared by 1 base and J by 1 base, with 7 bases between. The V gene's germline CDR1 is SGHTA and CDR2 FQGNSA. CDR3 sequence (DNA): TGTGCCAGCAGCTTAGTGGAGGGGAACACCGGGGAGCTGTTTTTT. Encoded protein: CASSLVEGNTGELFF.

The chain has TRBV10-3 and TRBJ2-2; D not certain. Germline V CDR1 and CDR2: ENHRY, SYGVKD. V shed 9 bases and J shed 3 bases, with 5 bases lying between them. The CDR3 consists of 11 residues. In DNA form, the CDR3 reads TGTGCCATAAGGGACACCGGGGAGCTGTTTTTT. Protein: CAIRDTGELFF.

This sequence joins TRBV6-4 and TRBJ2-4; weak D call: TRBD1 (5 bases). Trimming pared 1 base from V and 9 bases from J, leaving 7 bases between. Germline assignment: CDR1 MRHNA and CDR2 SNTAGT. The CDR3 totals 12 residues. CDR3 DNA sequence: TGTGCCAGCAGTGACTTAAGGGGCATTCAGTACTTC. It specifies CASSDLRGIQYF.

This chain connects TRBV27 to TRBJ2-1, with 8 bases that match TRBD2. J gave up 7 bases and V 0 bases, and 8 bases lay outside the gene matches. The CDR3 is made up of 16 amino acids. Germline loops: CDR1 MNHEY, CDR2 SMNVEV (reference sequence). The CDR3 sequence is CASSLSLAGLVNEQFF. CDR3 nucleotide sequence: TGTGCCAGCAGTTTATCGCTTGCGGGACTAGTTAATGAGCAGTTCTTC.

V and J are TRBV6-1 and TRBJ1-2, with 8 bases identical to TRBD1. V gave up 2 bases and J gave up 6 bases; unmatched junction bases: 2. Per the germline V gene, CDR1 is MNHNS and CDR2 is SASEGT. The CDR3 runs to 13 residues. CDR3 in amino acids: CASSERTGNGYTF. CDR3 nucleotide sequence: TGTGCCAGCAGTGAAAGGACAGGGAATGGCTACACCTTC.

The chain recombines TRBV5-6 with TRBJ1-5, with D perhaps matching TRBD1 (5 bases). Between the trimmed V and J ends, which lost 3 bases and 1 base, there was a span of 8 bases. This CDR3 region has 14 residues. The V gene's germline CDR1 is SGHDT and CDR2 YYEEEE. The CDR3 spells CASSWGPSNQPQHF. The CDR3 DNA follows: TGTGCCAGCAGCTGGGGACCGAGCAATCAGCCCCAGCATTTT.

This chain uses TRBV6-1 with TRBJ2-7; D remains unclear. The CDR3 covers 14 residues. Trimming stripped 2 bases from V and 6 bases from J, with 14 bases between. Germline V gene lookup returns CDR1 MNHNS and CDR2 SASEGT. DNA for the CDR3: TGTGCCAGCAGTGAAAATTCTATCTGGGGCGAGCAGTACTTC. Encoded protein: CASSENSIWGEQYF.